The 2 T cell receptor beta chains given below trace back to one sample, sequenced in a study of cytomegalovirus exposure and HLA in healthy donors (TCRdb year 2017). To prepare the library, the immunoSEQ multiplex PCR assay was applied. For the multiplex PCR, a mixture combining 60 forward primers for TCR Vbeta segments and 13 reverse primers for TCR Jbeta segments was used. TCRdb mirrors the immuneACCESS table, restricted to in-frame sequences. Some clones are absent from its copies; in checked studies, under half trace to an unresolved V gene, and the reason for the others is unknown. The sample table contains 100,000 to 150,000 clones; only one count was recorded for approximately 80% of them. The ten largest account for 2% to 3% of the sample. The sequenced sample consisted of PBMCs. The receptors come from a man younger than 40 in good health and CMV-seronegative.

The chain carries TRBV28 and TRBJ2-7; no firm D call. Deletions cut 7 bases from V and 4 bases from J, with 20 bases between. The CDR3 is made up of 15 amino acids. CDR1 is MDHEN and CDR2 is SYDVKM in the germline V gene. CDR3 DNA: TGTGCCAGCACCCCCGCGATAGCAAGTACTTACGAGCAGTACTTC. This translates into CASTPAIASTYEQYF.

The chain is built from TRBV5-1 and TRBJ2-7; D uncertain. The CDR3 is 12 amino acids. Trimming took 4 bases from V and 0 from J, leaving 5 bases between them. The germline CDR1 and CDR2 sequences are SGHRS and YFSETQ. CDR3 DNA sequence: TGCGCCAGCAGCCTCAGCTCCTACGAGCAGTACTTC. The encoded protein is CASSLSSYEQYF.